This is a list of T cell receptor beta chains from one sample in a study of beta chain features in type 1 diabetes. Assay used: immunoSEQ multiplex PCR; TCRdb lists only in-frame clones, some missing. The sample includes some 360,000 clones, 9.5% to 10% seen only once; the top ten take about 0.64%. Sequencing was performed on central memory CD4+ T cells from blood. Receptors were obtained from a man in his thirties or forties with type 1 diabetes. Each CDR3 is given with its conserved first and last residue. D genes are given only for firm matches. Clone size, where shown, is once, few, many, or a class for clones that have expanded.

J gene | V gene | D gene | clone size | CDR3 DNA | CDR3 protein
TRBJ2-6 | TRBV7-9 | . | many | TGTGCCAGCAGCTCGGACCCCTCTGGGGCCAACGTCCTGACTTTC | CASSSDPSGANVLTF
TRBJ1-3 | TRBV6-1 | . | few | TGTGCCAGCAGTGAAGACCCACACTCTGGAAACACCATATATTTT | CASSEDPHSGNTIYF
TRBJ2-7 | TRBV5-1 | TRBD1 | . | TGCGCCAGCAGCTCTCGAGGGACAGGATACGAGCAGTACTTC | CASSSRGTGYEQYF
TRBJ2-1 | TRBV5-8 | TRBD1 | many | TGTGCCAGCAGCCTAGCTGCCGGGACAGGGGTTGAGCAGTTCTTC | CASSLAAGTGVEQFF
TRBJ2-5 | TRBV5-8 | TRBD2 | once | TGTGCCAGCAGCTTGGATAACAGCGGGGGTGAGACCCAGTACTTC | CASSLDNSGGETQYF
TRBJ2-2 | TRBV7-2 | . | few | TGTGCCAGCAGCTCCTATCTTTCGGAGGAGCTGTTTTTT | CASSSYLSEELFF
TRBJ2-7 | TRBV7-9 | . | few | TGTGCCAGCAGCACAGAGGACAGCTCCTACGAGCAGTACTTC | CASSTEDSSYEQYF
TRBJ2-7 | TRBV28 | TRBD1 | . | TGTGCCAGCAGTTATGAGGGGGCCGGTTCCTACGAGCAGTACTTC | CASSYEGAGSYEQYF
TRBJ1-2 | TRBV5-4 | TRBD1 | few | TGTGCCAGCAGCTTCGACAGGGTTGGCTACACCTTC | CASSFDRVGYTF
TRBJ2-4 | TRBV10-1 | . | few | TGCGCCAGCAGTGAAACAGAAAACATTCAGTACTTC | CASSETENIQYF
TRBJ2-1 | TRBV7-9 | . | few | TGTGCCAGCAGCTCGACAGCGAGCTCCTACAATGAGCAGTTCTTC | CASSSTASSYNEQFF
TRBJ1-1 | TRBV10-2 | . | few | TGCGCCAGCAGTGAGGCAGGGTGGCCCACTGAAGCTTTCTTT | CASSEAGWPTEAFF
TRBJ2-5 | TRBV7-2 | . | . | TGTGCCAGCAGCCCGGGTAGGGGGACTCAAGAGACCCAGTACTTC | CASSPGRGTQETQYF
TRBJ2-1 | TRBV28 | TRBD2 | . | TGTGCCAGCACCCCCACGGGGGGTTACAATGAGCAGTTCTTC | CASTPTGGYNEQFF
TRBJ1-2 | TRBV15 | TRBD1 | . | TGTGCCACCAGCTCTACACCCGGGACAGTTGATGGCTACACCTTC | CATSSTPGTVDGYTF
TRBJ1-5 | TRBV18 | . | few | TGTGCCAGCTCACCGGGGGGTAGGCAGCCCCAGCATTTT | CASSPGGRQPQHF
TRBJ2-3 | TRBV14 | . | many | TGTGCCAGCAGCCCTCTCTTGGTTTCAGATACGCAGTATTTT | CASSPLLVSDTQYF
TRBJ2-1 | TRBV11-2 | . | . | TGTGCCAGCAGCCCACTAAGGACAGTCAATGAGCAGTTCTTC | CASSPLRTVNEQFF
TRBJ1-2 | TRBV7-9 | . | . | TGTGCCAGCAGCTTAGCCCTATCCGGGGACTATGGCTACACCTTC | CASSLALSGDYGYTF
TRBJ1-1 | TRBV10-3 | . | few | TGTGCCATCAGTGAGTCGATGGGCATAACTGAAGCTTTCTTT | CAISESMGITEAFF
TRBJ2-7 | TRBV7-2 | . | few | TGTGCCAGCAGCTTCACAGGTGGCGAAAGCTCCTACGAGCAGTACTTC | CASSFTGGESSYEQYF
TRBJ2-7 | TRBV7-2 | . | . | TGTGCCAGCAGCTCCCCGGGACTTTCCTACGAGCAGTACTTC | CASSSPGLSYEQYF
TRBJ2-5 | TRBV18 | . | few | TGTGCCAGCTCACCATCCGTAGAGCAGTACTTC | CASSPSVEQYF
TRBJ2-7 | TRBV7-2 | . | many | TGTGCCAGCAGCTCCGTGGCGGGGAGCTACGAGCAGTACTTC | CASSSVAGSYEQYF
TRBJ1-1 | TRBV14 | TRBD1 | . | TGTGCCAGCAGCCAAAACAGGGGGTCGGAAGCTTTCTTT | CASSQNRGSEAFF
TRBJ2-2 | TRBV18 | TRBD1 | . | TGTGCCAGCTCACTCACAGGGGAAAAGGCCGGGGAGCTGTTTTTT | CASSLTGEKAGELFF
TRBJ2-2 | TRBV5-1 | . | . | TGCGCCAGCAGCTGGGAGGACACCGGGGAGCTGTTTTTT | CASSWEDTGELFF
TRBJ2-3 | TRBV7-3 | TRBD2 | many | TGTGCCAGCAGCTTAAACGGGAGGACAGATACGCAGTATTTT | CASSLNGRTDTQYF
TRBJ1-2 | TRBV5-1 | . | . | TGCGCCAGCAGCTTTGCTGGGGATGGCTACACCTTC | CASSFAGDGYTF
TRBJ2-1 | TRBV28 | . | few | TGTGCCAGCGGTGCGGCGGGTTTTCTGAATGAGCAGTTCTTC | CASGAAGFLNEQFF
TRBJ2-7 | TRBV18 | TRBD2 | . | TGTGCCAGCGCACTAGCGGGAGGGGGATACGAGCAGTACTTC | CASALAGGGYEQYF
TRBJ2-4 | TRBV7-3 | TRBD2 | few | TGTGCCAGCAGCCCGGGAGGGGACGCCAACATTCAGTACTTC | CASSPGGDANIQYF
TRBJ2-3 | TRBV5-1 | . | . | TGCGCCAGCAGCTTGAATGCCCCAGATACGCAGTATTTT | CASSLNAPDTQYF
TRBJ2-1 | TRBV9 | TRBD2 | . | TGTGCCAGCAGCGATCTCACGGGGGGAGATGAGCAGTTCTTC | CASSDLTGGDEQFF
TRBJ1-2 | TRBV28 | . | . | TGTGCCAGCAGTTTAGTCTGGGTGCACGGCTACACCTTC | CASSLVWVHGYTF
TRBJ2-2 | TRBV5-8 | . | few | TGTGCCAGCAGCTTGGAAGGACAGGCGGGAGGTTATACCGGGGAGCTGTTTTTT | CASSLEGQAGGYTGELFF
TRBJ2-7 | TRBV7-6 | TRBD1 | few | TGTGCCAGCAGCTGGGACAGGAGCTCCTACGAGCAGTACTTC | CASSWDRSSYEQYF
TRBJ2-1 | TRBV18 | TRBD2 | few | TGTGCCAGCAGTTATGAGAGCGGGAAGGCCTACAATGAGCAGTTCTTC | CASSYESGKAYNEQFF
TRBJ2-1 | TRBV29-1 | . | . | TGCAGCGTTGCGGGCGACACTGAGCAGTTCTTC | CSVAGDTEQFF
TRBJ1-1 | TRBV28 | TRBD1 | . | TGTGCCAGCAATAGCTACCCGGGACAGGAAAACACTGAAGCTTTCTTT | CASNSYPGQENTEAFF
TRBJ1-5 | TRBV2 | . | . | TGTGCCAGCAGGGGGTCCAATCAGCCCCAGCATTTT | CASRGSNQPQHF
TRBJ1-5 | TRBV28 | . | . | TGTGCCAGCAGTGTCTACAGGGACCATCAGCCCCAGCATTTT | CASSVYRDHQPQHF
TRBJ2-1 | TRBV27 | TRBD2 | many | TGTGCCAGCAGGGTTCGGGGGGACCCTCTCAATGAGCAGTTCTTC | CASRVRGDPLNEQFF
TRBJ2-2 | TRBV6-6 | TRBD2 | few | TGTGCCATGGCGGGAGTAGGGGACGGGGAGCTGTTTTTT | CAMAGVGDGELFF
TRBJ1-1 | TRBV5-5 | TRBD1 | . | TGTGCCAGCAGCAGGACAGGGGAGTTAGGCACTGAAGCTTTCTTT | CASSRTGELGTEAFF
TRBJ2-5 | TRBV7-8 | . | few | TGTGCCAGCAGCTTAAACATAAGGGGGGAGACCCAGTACTTC | CASSLNIRGETQYF
TRBJ1-5 | TRBV28 | TRBD1 | few | TGTGCCAGCAGTCTCACAGGGGGGTATCAGCCCCAGCATTTT | CASSLTGGYQPQHF
TRBJ1-5 | TRBV5-4 | TRBD1 | few | TGTGCCAGCAGCCGCCGGGACAGTAATCAGCCCCAGCATTTT | CASSRRDSNQPQHF
TRBJ1-1 | TRBV9 | . | many | TGTGCCAGCAGCGTGGACGGGAACACTGAAGCTTTCTTT | CASSVDGNTEAFF